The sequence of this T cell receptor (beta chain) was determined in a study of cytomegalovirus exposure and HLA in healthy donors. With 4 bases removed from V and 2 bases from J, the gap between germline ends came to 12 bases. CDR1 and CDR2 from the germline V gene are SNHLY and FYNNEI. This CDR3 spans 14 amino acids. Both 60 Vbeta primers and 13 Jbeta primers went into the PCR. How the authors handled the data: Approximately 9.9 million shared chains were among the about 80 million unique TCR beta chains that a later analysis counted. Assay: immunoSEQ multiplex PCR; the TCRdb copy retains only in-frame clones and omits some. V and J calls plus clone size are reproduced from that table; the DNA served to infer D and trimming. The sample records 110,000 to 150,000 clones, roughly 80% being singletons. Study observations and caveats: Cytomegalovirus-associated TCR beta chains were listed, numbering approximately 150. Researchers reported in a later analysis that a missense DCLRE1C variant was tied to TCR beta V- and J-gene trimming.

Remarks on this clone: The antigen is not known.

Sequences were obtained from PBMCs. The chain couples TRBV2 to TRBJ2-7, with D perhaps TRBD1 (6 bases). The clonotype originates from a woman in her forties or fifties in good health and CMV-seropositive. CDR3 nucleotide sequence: TGTGCCAGCAGTGGCCGGACAGACCCCTACGAGCAGTACTTC. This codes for CASSGRTDPYEQYF.